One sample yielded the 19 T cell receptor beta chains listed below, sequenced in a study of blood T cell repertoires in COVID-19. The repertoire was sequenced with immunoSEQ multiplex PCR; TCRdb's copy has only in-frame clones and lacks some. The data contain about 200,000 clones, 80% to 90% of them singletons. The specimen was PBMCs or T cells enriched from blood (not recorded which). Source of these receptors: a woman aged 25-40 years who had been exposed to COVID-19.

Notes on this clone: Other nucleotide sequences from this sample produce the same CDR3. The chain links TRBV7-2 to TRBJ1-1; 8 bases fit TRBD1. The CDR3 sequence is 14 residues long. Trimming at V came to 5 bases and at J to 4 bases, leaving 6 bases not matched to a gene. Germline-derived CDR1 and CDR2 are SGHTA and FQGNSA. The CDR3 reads CASSPTGAGTEAFF. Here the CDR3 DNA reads TGTGCCAGCAGCCCGACAGGGGCGGGCACTGAAGCTTTCTTT.

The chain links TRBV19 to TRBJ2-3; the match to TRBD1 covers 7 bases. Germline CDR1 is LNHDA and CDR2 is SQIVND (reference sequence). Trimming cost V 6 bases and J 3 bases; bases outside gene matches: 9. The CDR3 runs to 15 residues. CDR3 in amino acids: CASRSGQGETDTQYF. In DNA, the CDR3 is TGTGCCAGTAGGTCGGGGCAGGGGGAAACAGATACGCAGTATTTT. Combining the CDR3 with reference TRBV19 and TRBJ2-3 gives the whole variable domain DGGITQSPKYLFRKEGQNVTLSCEQNLNHDAMYWYRQDPGQGLRLIYYSQIVNDFQKGDIAEGYSVSREKKESFPLTVTSAQKNPTAFYLCASRSGQGETDTQYFGPGTRLTVL.

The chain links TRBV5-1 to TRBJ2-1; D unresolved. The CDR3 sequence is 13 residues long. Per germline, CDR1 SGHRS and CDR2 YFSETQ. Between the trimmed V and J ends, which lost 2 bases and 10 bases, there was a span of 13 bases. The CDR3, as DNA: TGCGCCAGCAGCTTTGCATCCTCCGGGGAGCAGTTCTTC. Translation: CASSFASSGEQFF. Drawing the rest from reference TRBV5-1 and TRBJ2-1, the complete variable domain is KAGVTQTPRYLIKTRGQQVTLSCSPISGHRSVSWYQQTPGQGLQFLFEYFSETQRNKGNFPGRFSGRQFSNSRSEMNVSTLELGDSALYLCASSFASSGEQFFGPGTRLTVL.

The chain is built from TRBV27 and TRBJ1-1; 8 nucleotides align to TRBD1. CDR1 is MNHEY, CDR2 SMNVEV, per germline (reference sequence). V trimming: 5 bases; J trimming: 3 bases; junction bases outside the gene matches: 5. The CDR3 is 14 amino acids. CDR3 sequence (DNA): TGTGCCAGCAGTCAGACGGACAGGGACACTGAAGCTTTCTTT. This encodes CASSQTDRDTEAFF.

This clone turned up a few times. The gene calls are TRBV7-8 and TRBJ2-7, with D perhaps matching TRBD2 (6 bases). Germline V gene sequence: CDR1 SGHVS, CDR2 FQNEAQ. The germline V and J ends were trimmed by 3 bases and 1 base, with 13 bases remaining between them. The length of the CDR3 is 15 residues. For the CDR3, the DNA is TGTGCCAGCAGCTTGGAGGGTTTTCGATCCTACGAGCAGTACTTC. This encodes CASSLEGFRSYEQYF.

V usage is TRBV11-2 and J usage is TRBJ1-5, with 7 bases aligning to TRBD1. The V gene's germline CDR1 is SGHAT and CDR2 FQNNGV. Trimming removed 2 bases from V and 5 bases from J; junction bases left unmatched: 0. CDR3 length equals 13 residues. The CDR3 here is CASSLQGDQPQHF. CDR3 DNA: TGTGCCAGCAGCTTACAGGGGGATCAGCCCCAGCATTTT.

In DNA, the CDR3 is TGTGCCAGTAGTATAGTTGGGACAGGGTCGTATGGCTACACCTTC. It yields the protein CASSIVGTGSYGYTF. The rearrangement links TRBV19 to TRBJ1-2; 9 nucleotides match TRBD1. The CDR3 loop spans 15 amino acids. V shed 1 base, J shed 5 bases, and the junction held 5 bases outside the gene matches. Per germline, CDR1 LNHDA and CDR2 SQIVND (reference sequence).

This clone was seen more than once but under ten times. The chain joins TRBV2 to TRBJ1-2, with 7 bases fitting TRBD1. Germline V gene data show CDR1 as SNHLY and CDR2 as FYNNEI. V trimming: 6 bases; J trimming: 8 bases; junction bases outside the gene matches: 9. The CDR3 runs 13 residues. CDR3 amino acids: CASRGTEVEGYTF. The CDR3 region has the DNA TGTGCCAGCAGGGGGACAGAAGTGGAAGGCTACACCTTC.

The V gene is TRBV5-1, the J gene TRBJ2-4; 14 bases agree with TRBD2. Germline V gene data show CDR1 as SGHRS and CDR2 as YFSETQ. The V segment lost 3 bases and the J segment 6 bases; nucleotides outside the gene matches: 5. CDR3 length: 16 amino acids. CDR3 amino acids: CASSSTGTSGGNIQYF. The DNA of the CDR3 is TGCGCCAGCAGCTCAACCGGGACTAGCGGGGGAAACATTCAGTACTTC.

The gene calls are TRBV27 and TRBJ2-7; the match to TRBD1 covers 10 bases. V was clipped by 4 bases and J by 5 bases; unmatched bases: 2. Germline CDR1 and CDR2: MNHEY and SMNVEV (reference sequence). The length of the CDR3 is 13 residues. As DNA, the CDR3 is TGTGCCAGCAGTTGGACAGGGGGTAACGAGCAGTACTTC. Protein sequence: CASSWTGGNEQYF.

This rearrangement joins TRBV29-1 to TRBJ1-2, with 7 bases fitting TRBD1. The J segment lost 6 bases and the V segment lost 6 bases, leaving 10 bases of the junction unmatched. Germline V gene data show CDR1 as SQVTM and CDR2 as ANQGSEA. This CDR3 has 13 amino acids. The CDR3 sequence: CSVQAGRGHGYTF. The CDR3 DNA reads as TGCAGCGTACAGGCGGGTAGGGGGCATGGCTACACCTTC. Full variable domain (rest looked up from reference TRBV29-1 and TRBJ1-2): SAVISQKPSRDICQRGTSLTIQCQVDSQVTMMFWYRQQPGQSLTLIATANQGSEATYESGFVIDKFPISRPNLTFSTLTVSNMSPEDSSIYLCSVQAGRGHGYTFGSGTRLTVV.

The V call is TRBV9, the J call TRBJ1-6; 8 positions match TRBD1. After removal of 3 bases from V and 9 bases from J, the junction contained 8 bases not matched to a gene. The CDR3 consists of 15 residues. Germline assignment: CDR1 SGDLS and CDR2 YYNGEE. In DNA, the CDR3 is TGTGCCAGCAGCGCAGAGGACAGGGAAGTTTCACCCCTCCACTTT. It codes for CASSAEDREVSPLHF.

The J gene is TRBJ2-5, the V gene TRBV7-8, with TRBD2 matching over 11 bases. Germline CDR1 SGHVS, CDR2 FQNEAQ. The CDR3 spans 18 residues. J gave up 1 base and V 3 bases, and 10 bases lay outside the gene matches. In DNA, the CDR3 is TGTGCCAGCAGCTTCACGGCTAGCGGGGGGCCGATCCAAGAGACCCAGTACTTC. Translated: CASSFTASGGPIQETQYF.

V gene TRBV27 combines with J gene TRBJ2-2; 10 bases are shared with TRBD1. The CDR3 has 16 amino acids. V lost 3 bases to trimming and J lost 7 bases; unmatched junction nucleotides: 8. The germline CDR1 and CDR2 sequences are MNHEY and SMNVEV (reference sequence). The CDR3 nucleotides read TGTGCCAGCAGTTTCGGAGGGACAGGGGTTGGCGGGGAGCTGTTTTTT. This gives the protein CASSFGGTGVGGELFF.

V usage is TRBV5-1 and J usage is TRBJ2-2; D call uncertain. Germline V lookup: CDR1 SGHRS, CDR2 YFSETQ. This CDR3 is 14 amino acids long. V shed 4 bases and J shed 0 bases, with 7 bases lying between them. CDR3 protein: CASSPPTNTGELFF. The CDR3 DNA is TGCGCCAGCAGCCCCCCCACGAACACCGGGGAGCTGTTTTTT. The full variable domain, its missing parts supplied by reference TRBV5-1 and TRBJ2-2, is KAGVTQTPRYLIKTRGQQVTLSCSPISGHRSVSWYQQTPGQGLQFLFEYFSETQRNKGNFPGRFSGRQFSNSRSEMNVSTLELGDSALYLCASSPPTNTGELFFGEGSRLTVL.

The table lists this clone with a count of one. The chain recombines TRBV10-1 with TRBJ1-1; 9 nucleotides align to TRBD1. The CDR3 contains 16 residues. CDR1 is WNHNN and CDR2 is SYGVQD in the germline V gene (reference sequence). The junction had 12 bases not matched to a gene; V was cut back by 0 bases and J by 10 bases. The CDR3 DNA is TGCGCCAGCAGTGAGTCTCCGGGACAGGGTGTAGGAGCAGCTTTCTTT. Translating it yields CASSESPGQGVGAAFF.

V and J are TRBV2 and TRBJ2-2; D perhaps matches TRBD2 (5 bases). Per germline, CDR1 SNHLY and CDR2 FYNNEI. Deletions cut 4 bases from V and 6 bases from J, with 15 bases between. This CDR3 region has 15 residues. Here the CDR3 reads CASSVDGVVAGELFF. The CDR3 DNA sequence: TGTGCCAGCAGTGTAGACGGGGTCGTCGCCGGGGAGCTGTTTTTT.

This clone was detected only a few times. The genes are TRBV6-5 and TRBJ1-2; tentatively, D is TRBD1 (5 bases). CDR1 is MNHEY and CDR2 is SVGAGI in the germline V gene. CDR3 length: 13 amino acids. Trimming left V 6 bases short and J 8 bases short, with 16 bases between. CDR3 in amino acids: CASSATGAGGYTF. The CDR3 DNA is TGTGCCAGCAGCGCCACAGGAGCAGGGGGCTACACCTTC.

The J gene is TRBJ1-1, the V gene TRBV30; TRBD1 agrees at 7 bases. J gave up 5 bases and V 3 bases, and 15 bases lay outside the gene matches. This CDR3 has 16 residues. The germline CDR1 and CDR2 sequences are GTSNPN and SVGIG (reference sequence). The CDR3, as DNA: TGTGCCTGGAGAGGGAATGAGGACAGGTGGGGAACTGAAGCTTTCTTT. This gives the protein CAWRGNEDRWGTEAFF.